Listed below are T cell receptor beta chains from one sample, sequenced in a study of cytomegalovirus exposure and HLA in healthy donors. Method: immunoSEQ multiplex PCR; TCRdb's copy keeps in-frame clones and lacks some. The table has approximately 150,000 clones, roughly 77% seen once. The sequencing input was PBMCs. The receptors stem from a man younger than 35 in good health and CMV-seropositive. Each CDR3 is given with its conserved first and last residue. Fields, in order: V gene, clone size, J gene, D gene, CDR3 protein, CDR3 DNA. D genes are given only for firm matches. The size of a clone is reported for some rows only, either as once, few or many, or as a class for expanded clones.

V: TRBV6-5; size: .; J: TRBJ2-3; D: TRBD2; CDR3: CASSPGLGGTDTQYF; DNA: TGTGCCAGCAGCCCCGGACTAGGGGGCACAGATACGCAGTATTTT
V: TRBV10-1; size: .; J: TRBJ2-6; D: .; CDR3: CASSERGRGANVLTF; DNA: TGCGCCAGCAGTGAGAGGGGCCGCGGGGCCAACGTCCTGACTTTC
V: TRBV5-1; size: .; J: TRBJ2-5; D: TRBD2; CDR3: CASSLGASGAPGQETQYF; DNA: TGCGCCAGCAGCCTCGGGGCTAGCGGGGCACCCGGGCAAGAGACCCAGTACTTC
V: TRBV6-1; size: few; J: TRBJ2-5; D: TRBD1; CDR3: CASSEGQLQETQYF; DNA: TGTGCCAGCAGCGAGGGACAGCTTCAAGAGACCCAGTACTTC
V: TRBV5-1; size: .; J: TRBJ2-5; D: .; CDR3: CASSWVEVRETQYF; DNA: TGCGCCAGCAGCTGGGTGGAGGTTCGAGAGACCCAGTACTTC
V: TRBV9; size: .; J: TRBJ2-2; D: TRBD2; CDR3: CASSPAPGLAGGPAGELFF; DNA: TGTGCCAGCAGCCCAGCCCCGGGACTAGCGGGGGGGCCGGCCGGGGAGCTGTTTTTT
V: TRBV7-2; size: .; J: TRBJ2-4; D: .; CDR3: CASNEPGVQNIQYF; DNA: TGTGCCAGCAACGAACCAGGGGTCCAAAACATTCAGTACTTC
V: TRBV7-2; size: .; J: TRBJ2-3; D: TRBD1; CDR3: CASSSTGATTDTQYF; DNA: TGTGCCAGCAGCTCGACAGGGGCCACTACAGATACGCAGTATTTT
V: TRBV28; size: .; J: TRBJ1-5; D: .; CDR3: CASRRSGGNQPQHF; DNA: TGTGCCAGCAGGAGGAGCGGGGGCAATCAGCCCCAGCATTTT
V: TRBV29-1; size: few; J: TRBJ2-5; D: TRBD2; CDR3: CSVEGYSGRARETQYF; DNA: TGCAGCGTTGAAGGGTATAGCGGGAGGGCCCGAGAGACCCAGTACTTC
V: TRBV12-5; size: .; J: TRBJ2-2; D: TRBD2; CDR3: CASGFLAGDTGELFF; DNA: TGTGCTAGTGGTTTCCTAGCGGGAGACACCGGGGAGCTGTTTTTT
V: TRBV5-1; size: .; J: TRBJ2-5; D: .; CDR3: CASSFLQLQETQYF; DNA: TGCGCCAGCAGCTTTCTTCAACTTCAAGAGACCCAGTACTTC
V: TRBV7-2; size: once; J: TRBJ2-5; D: TRBD2; CDR3: CASSTYGGAQETQYF; DNA: TGTGCCAGCAGCACCTACGGGGGGGCCCAAGAGACCCAGTACTTC
V: TRBV30; size: .; J: TRBJ1-5; D: .; CDR3: CAWTVGGSNQPQHF; DNA: TGTGCCTGGACCGTGGGGGGAAGCAATCAGCCCCAGCATTTT
V: TRBV7-2; size: .; J: TRBJ1-6; D: .; CDR3: CASSLAQSGGYSPLHF; DNA: TGTGCCAGCAGCTTAGCGCAGTCAGGTGGTTATTCACCCCTCCACTTT
V: TRBV28; size: .; J: TRBJ1-2; D: .; CDR3: CASSLWSGQFYGYTF; DNA: TGTGCCAGCAGTTTATGGTCCGGACAGTTCTATGGCTACACCTTC
V: TRBV5-5; size: .; J: TRBJ1-5; D: TRBD1; CDR3: CASSSTDRVHQPQHF; DNA: TGTGCCAGCAGCTCGACGGACAGGGTTCATCAGCCCCAGCATTTT
V: TRBV29-1; size: .; J: TRBJ2-5; D: TRBD2; CDR3: CSVDLRGGTQETQYF; DNA: TGCAGCGTTGATCTGCGGGGGGGGACCCAAGAGACCCAGTACTTC
V: TRBV2; size: few; J: TRBJ1-4; D: .; CDR3: CASSDPGDAGEKLFF; DNA: TGTGCCAGCAGTGACCCGGGAGATGCGGGTGAAAAACTGTTTTTT
V: TRBV30; size: few; J: TRBJ1-6; D: TRBD1; CDR3: CACAEGRTGYSPLHF; DNA: TGTGCCTGCGCTGAGGGGAGGACAGGGTATTCACCCCTCCACTTT
V: TRBV30; size: .; J: TRBJ2-3; D: .; CDR3: CAWTKDSATDTQYF; DNA: TGTGCCTGGACAAAGGACAGCGCCACAGATACGCAGTATTTT
V: TRBV30; size: .; J: TRBJ1-2; D: .; CDR3: CACDRTFNYGYTF; DNA: TGTGCCTGTGACAGGACTTTTAACTATGGCTACACCTTC
V: TRBV4-1; size: once; J: TRBJ2-5; D: TRBD1; CDR3: CASSQGDRAEETQYF; DNA: TGCGCCAGCAGCCAAGGGGACAGGGCTGAAGAGACCCAGTACTTC
V: TRBV5-1; size: .; J: TRBJ1-1; D: .; CDR3: CASSLDGRNTEAFF; DNA: TGCGCCAGCAGCTTGGATGGCCGGAACACTGAAGCTTTCTTT
V: TRBV28; size: .; J: TRBJ2-1; D: .; CDR3: CASAPGGAYNEQFF; DNA: TGTGCCAGCGCCCCTGGCGGGGCCTACAATGAGCAGTTCTTC
V: TRBV15; size: .; J: TRBJ1-2; D: TRBD1; CDR3: CATSRDQDRVANYGYTF; DNA: TGTGCCACCAGCAGAGACCAGGACAGGGTTGCTAACTATGGCTACACCTTC
V: TRBV12-5; size: few; J: TRBJ1-1; D: .; CDR3: CASGRHTTEAFF; DNA: TGTGCTAGTGGTCGTCACACAACCGAAGCTTTCTTT
V: TRBV7-6; size: .; J: TRBJ2-5; D: TRBD1; CDR3: CASSLDRGPRGTQYF; DNA: TGTGCCAGCAGCCTCGACAGGGGGCCTCGGGGGACCCAGTACTTC
V: TRBV19; size: .; J: TRBJ1-2; D: TRBD1; CDR3: CASSNIGGLNYGYTF; DNA: TGTGCCAGTAGTAACATAGGGGGCCTTAACTATGGCTACACCTTC
V: TRBV19; size: .; J: TRBJ1-5; D: .; CDR3: CASSMTRTGNQPQHF; DNA: TGTGCCAGTAGTATGACGAGGACAGGCAATCAGCCCCAGCATTTT
V: TRBV11-2; size: .; J: TRBJ1-6; D: TRBD1; CDR3: CASSLVPYTGGRNSPLHF; DNA: TGTGCCAGCAGCTTAGTCCCGTATACAGGGGGCCGTAATTCACCCCTCCACTTT
V: TRBV7-8; size: .; J: TRBJ1-6; D: .; CDR3: CASSVNRVRGSPLHF; DNA: TGTGCCAGCAGCGTCAACAGGGTGAGGGGTTCACCCCTCCACTTT
V: TRBV5-1; size: .; J: TRBJ1-2; D: .; CDR3: CASSLARGGNYGYTF; DNA: TGCGCCAGCAGCCTCGCCCGGGGAGGAAACTATGGCTACACCTTC
V: TRBV7-6; size: .; J: TRBJ1-1; D: TRBD1; CDR3: CASSLGGTGNTEAFF; DNA: TGTGCCAGCAGCTTAGGGGGGACAGGGAACACTGAAGCTTTCTTT
V: TRBV28; size: .; J: TRBJ2-2; D: .; CDR3: CASSIYRITGELFF; DNA: TGTGCCAGCAGTATCTACAGGATCACCGGGGAGCTGTTTTTT
V: TRBV30; size: .; J: TRBJ2-6; D: TRBD2; CDR3: CAWSGGLAGVSSGANVLTF; DNA: TGTGCCTGGAGTGGGGGACTAGCGGGAGTGAGCTCTGGGGCCAACGTCCTGACTTTC
V: TRBV28; size: .; J: TRBJ2-3; D: TRBD1; CDR3: CASSPTGTGDGGTQYF; DNA: TGTGCCAGCAGCCCGACCGGGACAGGGGATGGAGGCACGCAGTATTTT
V: TRBV25-1; size: once; J: TRBJ2-3; D: TRBD2; CDR3: CASSVAGATDTQYF; DNA: TGTGCCAGCAGTGTAGCGGGGGCCACAGATACGCAGTATTTT
V: TRBV7-2; size: .; J: TRBJ2-5; D: .; CDR3: CASSAQSSVETQYF; DNA: TGTGCCAGCAGCGCACAATCTAGCGTAGAGACCCAGTACTTC
V: TRBV5-4; size: few; J: TRBJ2-1; D: TRBD2; CDR3: CASSLMLAGGLTPNEQFF; DNA: TGTGCCAGCAGCTTGATGTTAGCGGGGGGCCTAACACCCAATGAGCAGTTCTTC
V: TRBV9; size: once; J: TRBJ1-1; D: TRBD1; CDR3: CASSSGTGVWGTEAFF; DNA: TGTGCCAGCAGCTCCGGGACAGGGGTTTGGGGCACTGAAGCTTTCTTT
V: TRBV6-1; size: once; J: TRBJ1-6; D: .; CDR3: CASRITYNSPLHF; DNA: TGTGCCAGCAGGATAACATATAATTCACCCCTCCACTTT
V: TRBV6-6; size: few; J: TRBJ1-4; D: .; CDR3: CASIPGGTGEKLFF; DNA: TGTGCCAGCATCCCGGGAGGGACTGGTGAAAAACTGTTTTTT
V: TRBV30; size: few; J: TRBJ2-5; D: .; CDR3: CAWSSTSLLARGETQYF; DNA: TGTGCCTGGAGTTCCACCTCTTTACTAGCGAGGGGGGAGACCCAGTACTTC
V: TRBV27; size: .; J: TRBJ1-2; D: TRBD1; CDR3: CASSLMGQANYGYTF; DNA: TGTGCCAGCAGTTTAATGGGACAGGCTAACTATGGCTACACCTTC
V: TRBV7-9; size: .; J: TRBJ2-5; D: TRBD2; CDR3: CASRKSGGGETQYF; DNA: TGTGCCAGCAGAAAAAGCGGGGGGGGAGAGACCCAGTACTTC
V: TRBV29-1; size: .; J: TRBJ2-1; D: TRBD2; CDR3: CSVEVASGTNEQFF; DNA: TGCAGCGTTGAAGTAGCTAGCGGGACGAATGAGCAGTTCTTC
V: TRBV30; size: .; J: TRBJ2-1; D: TRBD2; CDR3: CAWSGLAGDYEQFF; DNA: TGTGCCTGGAGTGGACTAGCGGGAGACTATGAGCAGTTCTTC
V: TRBV6-4; size: many; J: TRBJ2-3; D: TRBD2; CDR3: CASSPGASGTDTQYF; DNA: TGTGCCAGCAGCCCTGGGGCTAGCGGGACAGATACGCAGTATTTT
V: TRBV7-9; size: once; J: TRBJ2-2; D: .; CDR3: CASSSGMGNTGELFF; DNA: TGTGCCAGCAGCTCAGGGATGGGGAACACCGGGGAGCTGTTTTTT
V: TRBV6-4; size: .; J: TRBJ1-1; D: .; CDR3: CASSRSTERITEAFF; DNA: TGTGCCAGCAGCCGATCTACAGAAAGAATAACTGAAGCTTTCTTT